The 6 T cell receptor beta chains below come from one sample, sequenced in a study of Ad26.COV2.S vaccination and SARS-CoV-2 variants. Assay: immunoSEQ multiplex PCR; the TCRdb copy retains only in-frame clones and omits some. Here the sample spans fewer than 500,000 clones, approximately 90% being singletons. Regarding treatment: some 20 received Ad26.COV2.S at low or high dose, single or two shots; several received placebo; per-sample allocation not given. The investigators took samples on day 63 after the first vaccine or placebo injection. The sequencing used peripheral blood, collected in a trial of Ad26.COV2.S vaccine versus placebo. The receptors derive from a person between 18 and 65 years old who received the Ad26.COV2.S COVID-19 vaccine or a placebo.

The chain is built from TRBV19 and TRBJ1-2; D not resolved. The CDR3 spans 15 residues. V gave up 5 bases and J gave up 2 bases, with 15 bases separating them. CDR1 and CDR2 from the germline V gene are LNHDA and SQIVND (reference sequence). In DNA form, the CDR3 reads TGTGCCAGTAGTTTTCCGGGCAGGACCAACTATGGCTACACCTTC. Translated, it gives CASSFPGRTNYGYTF. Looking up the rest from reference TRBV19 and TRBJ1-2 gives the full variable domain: DGGITQSPKYLFRKEGQNVTLSCEQNLNHDAMYWYRQDPGQGLRLIYYSQIVNDFQKGDIAEGYSVSREKKESFPLTVTSAQKNPTAFYLCASSFPGRTNYGYTFGSGTRLTVV.

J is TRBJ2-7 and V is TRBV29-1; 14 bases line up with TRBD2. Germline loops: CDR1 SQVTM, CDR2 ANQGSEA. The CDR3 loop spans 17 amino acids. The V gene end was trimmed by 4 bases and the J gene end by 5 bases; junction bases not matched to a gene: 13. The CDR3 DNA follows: TGCAGCGTTGTCCGACTAGCGGGAGGGATCGGCCAACACGAGCAGTACTTC. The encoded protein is CSVVRLAGGIGQHEQYF.

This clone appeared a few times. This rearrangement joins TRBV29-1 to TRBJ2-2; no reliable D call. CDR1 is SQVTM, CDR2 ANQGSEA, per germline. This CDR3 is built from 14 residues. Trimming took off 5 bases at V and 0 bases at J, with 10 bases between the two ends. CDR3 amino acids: CSVSSGANTGELFF. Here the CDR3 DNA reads TGCAGCGTTTCTTCCGGCGCGAACACCGGGGAGCTGTTTTTT.

CDR3 protein: CASSSMTAKDTQYF. The CDR3 coding sequence is TGTGCCAGCAGTTCTATGACAGCTAAGGATACGCAGTATTTT. The chain is built from TRBV27 and TRBJ2-3; TRBD1 is a possible D gene (5 bases). The CDR3 extends over 14 amino acids. Germline CDR1 reads MNHEY; CDR2 reads SMNVEV (reference sequence). Trimming shortened V by 4 bases and J by 6 bases, and 14 bases separated the two germline ends.

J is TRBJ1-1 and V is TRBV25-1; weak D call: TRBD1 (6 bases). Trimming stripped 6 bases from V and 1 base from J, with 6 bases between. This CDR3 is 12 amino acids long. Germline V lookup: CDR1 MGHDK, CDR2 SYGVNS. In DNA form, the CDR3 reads TGTGCCAGCAGGACAGGGAACACTGAAGCTTTCTTT. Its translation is CASRTGNTEAFF.

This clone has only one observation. Here the CDR3 reads CASSPGRTEAFF. CDR3 in DNA: TGTGCCAGCAGCCCAGGAAGGACTGAAGCTTTCTTT. The gene calls are TRBV3-1 (or the pseudogene TRBV3-2) and TRBJ1-1; D remains ambiguous. The V and J ends lost 4 bases and 5 bases respectively, with 8 bases between them. Germline V gene sequence: CDR1 LGHDT, CDR2 YNNKEL (reference sequence). This CDR3 region has 12 residues.